Below, 11 T cell receptor beta chains from the same sample are listed, as sequenced in a study of blood T cell repertoires in COVID-19. Generated by immunoSEQ multiplex PCR, the TCRdb table keeps only in-frame clones and is missing some. Here the sample spans fewer than 250,000 clones, 83% being singletons. What was sequenced was PBMCs or T cells enriched from blood (not recorded which). The receptors here all came from a woman between 40 and 55 years old who had been exposed to COVID-19.

The chain employs TRBV6-5 and TRBJ1-6; the match to TRBD1 covers 9 bases. CDR3 length equals 14 residues. V lost 5 bases and J lost 10; bases outside the gene matches: 6. Germline V gene data show CDR1 as MNHEY and CDR2 as SVGAGI. CDR3 DNA: TGTGCCAGCAGTCCTCGACAGGGGGGGTCACCCCTCCACTTT. Translated, it gives CASSPRQGGSPLHF.

This clone was seen only a few times. V gene TRBV18 combines with J gene TRBJ1-2, with D unclear. In germline, CDR1 is KGHSH, CDR2 LQKENI. Trimming pared 5 bases from V and 0 bases from J, leaving 10 bases between. The CDR3 contains 14 residues. The CDR3 DNA is TGTGCCAGCTCAAACCGGGGAACTAACTATGGCTACACCTTC. Its protein product is CASSNRGTNYGYTF.

This chain joins TRBV30 and TRBJ2-3; TRBD2 matches at 11 bases. Germline CDR1 and CDR2: GTSNPN and SVGIG (reference sequence). CDR3 length: 14 residues. V shed 6 bases, J shed 6 bases, and the junction held 8 bases outside the gene matches. CDR3 sequence: CACNSGGAGDTQYF. CDR3 sequence (DNA): TGTGCCTGCAATAGCGGGGGGGCCGGGGATACGCAGTATTTT. Full variable domain (outside the CDR3, taken from reference TRBV30 and TRBJ2-3): SQTIHQWPATLVQPVGSPLSLECTVEGTSNPNLYWYRQAAGRGLQLLFYSVGIGQISSEVPQNLSASRPQDRQFILSSKKLLLSDSGFYLCACNSGGAGDTQYFGPGTRLTVL.

On this clone itself: Other DNA sequences within the sample encode an identical CDR3. The DNA of the CDR3 is TGTGCCAGCAGCTCGGGACAGGGAGGAAATCAGCCCCAGCATTTT. Translation gives CASSSGQGGNQPQHF. The chain joins TRBV7-8 to TRBJ1-5; 9 bases map to TRBD1. The CDR3 spans 15 residues. V gave up 4 bases and J gave up 4 bases; unmatched junction bases: 5. Germline V gene sequence: CDR1 SGHVS, CDR2 FQNEAQ.

This clone appeared a single time. The chain combines TRBV6-5 with TRBJ1-2; 7 bases map to TRBD1. The germline V gene encodes CDR1 MNHEY and CDR2 SVGAGI. This CDR3 spans 13 amino acids. The junction had 4 bases not matched to a gene; V was cut back by 4 bases and J by 5 bases. CDR3 residues: CASSLDRQYGYTF. CDR3 nucleotide sequence: TGTGCCAGCAGTTTGGACAGGCAGTATGGCTACACCTTC.

The rearrangement uses TRBV10-3 and TRBJ2-3; D is perhaps TRBD2 (5 bases). The CDR3 consists of 14 residues. Germline V CDR1 and CDR2: ENHRY, SYGVKD. Trimming left V 5 bases short and J 6 bases short, with 15 bases between. The CDR3 DNA reads TGTGCCATCAGTCCGGGAACCCAGGCGGATACGCAGTATTTT. This codes for CAISPGTQADTQYF.

The chain employs TRBV29-1 and TRBJ1-2; D is unresolved. Germline CDR1 is SQVTM and CDR2 is ANQGSEA. V was pared by 3 bases and J by 4 bases, with 6 bases between. The CDR3 length is 11 residues. CDR3 in DNA: TGCAGCGTTGAGAGTCTCTATGGCTACACCTTC. It codes for CSVESLYGYTF.

This clone was recorded once. The chain carries TRBV20-1 and TRBJ1-3; no clear D. Trimming took off 3 bases at V and 0 bases at J, with 6 bases between the two ends. Germline CDR1 is DFQATT and CDR2 is SNEGSKA (reference sequence). This CDR3 region has 13 residues. CDR3 in amino acids: CSASFRSGNTIYF. In DNA form, the CDR3 reads TGCAGTGCTAGTTTTCGCTCTGGAAACACCATATATTTT.

This clone has just one count. The rearrangement joins TRBV19 to TRBJ1-6; TRBD1 matches 10 bases. The CDR3 extends over 17 amino acids. Looked up from germline, CDR1 is LNHDA and CDR2 is SQIVND (reference sequence). The ends lost 3 bases at V and 10 bases at J; junction bases unmatched: 12. CDR3 protein: CASSIRSVGTGVSPLHF. The DNA of the CDR3 is TGTGCCAGTAGTATTCGGTCTGTGGGGACAGGGGTGTCACCCCTCCACTTT.

This clone was counted a single time. V and J are TRBV6-5 and TRBJ1-4; possible D gene TRBD1, 6 bases. V was shortened by 8 bases and J by 0 bases, with 13 bases between the two germline ends. This CDR3 spans 15 amino acids. Germline loops: CDR1 MNHEY, CDR2 SVGAGI. The CDR3 here is CASAQGGATNEKLFF. The CDR3 nucleotides are TGTGCCAGCGCCCAAGGGGGGGCAACTAATGAAAAACTGTTTTTT.

This CDR3 is CASSYGGGVETQYF. In DNA, the CDR3 is TGTGCCAGCAGTTACGGAGGGGGGGTGGAGACCCAGTACTTC. The chain uses TRBV6-5 and TRBJ2-5; D may be TRBD2 (7 bases). Trimming took off 2 bases at V and 5 bases at J, with 12 bases between the two ends. CDR1 and CDR2 from the germline V gene are MNHEY and SVGAGI. The CDR3 is made up of 14 amino acids.